The next 24 T cell receptor beta chains were all read from a single sample in a study of blood T cell repertoires in COVID-19. Here immunoSEQ multiplex PCR was the method, and the copy in TCRdb shows in-frame clones only, minus some. Of about 180,000 clones listed, approximately 89% are singletons. Sequencing input: PBMCs or T cells enriched from blood (not recorded which). These receptor sequences come from a man between 40 and 49 years old who had recovered from COVID-19.

This clone was observed a few times. This rearrangement joins TRBV3-1 (or the pseudogene TRBV3-2) to TRBJ2-1; the match to TRBD2 covers 7 bases. The length of the CDR3 is 18 residues. Looked up from germline, CDR1 is LGHDT and CDR2 is YNNKEL (reference sequence). V shed 2 bases, J shed 7 bases, and the junction held 17 bases outside the gene matches. The CDR3 loop is CASSQRIGLVTIGNEQFF. The CDR3 nucleotides are TGTGCCAGCAGCCAAAGAATCGGACTAGTGACTATAGGGAATGAGCAGTTCTTC.

The V call is TRBV14, the J call TRBJ1-5; D may be TRBD1 (5 bases). Between the trimmed V and J ends, which lost 1 base and 8 bases, there was a span of 9 bases. The germline V gene encodes CDR1 SGHDN and CDR2 FVKESK. CDR3 length: 13 residues. The CDR3 here is CASSQGGGEPQHF. The DNA of the CDR3 is TGTGCCAGCAGCCAAGGGGGCGGCGAGCCCCAGCATTTT.

This clone was found once. The chain couples TRBV2 to TRBJ1-3, with no clear D. Trimming left V 6 bases short and J 2 bases short, with 14 bases between. Germline CDR1 reads SNHLY; CDR2 reads FYNNEI. This CDR3 contains 15 residues. CDR3 protein: CASRGGSVPGNTIYF. Written as DNA, the CDR3 is TGTGCCAGCAGGGGAGGGTCGGTCCCTGGAAACACCATATATTTT.

CDR3 DNA: TGTGCCAGCAGCCAAGAGGGGAGCCAACGCAACACCGGGGAGCTGTTTTTT. Encoded protein: CASSQEGSQRNTGELFF. The chain couples TRBV4-2 to TRBJ2-2; D is possibly TRBD2 (5 bases). CDR3 length: 17 residues. Germline values: CDR1 LGHNA, CDR2 YNFKEQ. Trimming stripped 0 bases from V and 2 bases from J, with 13 bases between.

This clone appeared a few times. This sequence joins TRBV5-4 and TRBJ2-1, with D uncertain. V gave up 4 bases and J gave up 2 bases, with 10 bases separating them. Germline V lookup: CDR1 SGHNT, CDR2 YYREEE (reference sequence). This CDR3 spans 14 amino acids. The CDR3 region is CASSPVPAYNEQFF. CDR3 nucleotide sequence: TGTGCCAGCAGCCCCGTGCCAGCCTACAATGAGCAGTTCTTC.

The V call is TRBV5-6, the J call TRBJ2-7, with 7 bases matching TRBD1. CDR1 and CDR2 (germline): SGHDT, YYEEEE. V was pared by 5 bases and J by 0 bases, with 8 bases of the junction left unmatched. This CDR3 has 15 amino acids. This CDR3 reads CASRNFQGDSYEQYF. CDR3 in DNA: TGTGCCAGCAGAAACTTTCAGGGGGACTCCTACGAGCAGTACTTC. Drawing the rest from reference TRBV5-6 and TRBJ2-7, the complete variable domain is DAGVTQSPTHLIKTRGQQVTLRCSPKSGHDTVSWYQQALGQGPQFIFQYYEEEERQRGNFPDRFSGHQFPNYSSELNVNALLLGDSALYLCASRNFQGDSYEQYFGPGTRLTVT.

The V and J genes are TRBV9 and TRBJ2-7, with TRBD1 matching 7 bases. Germline CDR1 and CDR2: SGDLS and YYNGEE. This CDR3 contains 16 residues. J lost 1 base, V lost 4 bases, and 11 bases had no gene match. The DNA for the CDR3 is TGTGCCAGCAGCTCCCACCGGGACAGTACTTCCTACGAGCAGTACTTC. Translated, it gives CASSSHRDSTSYEQYF.

The chain uses TRBV5-1 and TRBJ2-7, with a possible D match to TRBD2 (5 bases). Trimming pared 9 bases from V and 7 bases from J, leaving 20 bases between. The CDR3 covers 13 residues. Germline V gives CDR1 SGHRS, CDR2 YFSETQ. In DNA, the CDR3 is TGCGCCAACCTGGACGGAGCCTCGGGGGAGCAGTACTTC. It translates to CANLDGASGEQYF.

The chain has TRBV6-5 and TRBJ2-2; 9 nucleotides agree with TRBD2. The ends lost 6 bases at V and 7 bases at J; junction bases unmatched: 6. CDR1 is MNHEY and CDR2 is SVGAGI in the germline V gene. CDR3 size: 14 residues. CDR3 in amino acids: CASSGSTSGGELFF. CDR3 DNA: TGTGCCAGCAGCGGATCGACTAGCGGCGGGGAGCTGTTTTTT.

The V and J genes are TRBV19 and TRBJ2-2; 8 nucleotides agree with TRBD2. CDR1 LNHDA and CDR2 SQIVND come from the germline V gene (reference sequence). J lost 8 bases, V lost 3 bases, and 8 bases had no gene match. This CDR3 has 15 residues. The CDR3 sequence is CASSIGREGRGELFF. In nucleotides, the CDR3 is TGTGCCAGTAGTATTGGTCGGGAGGGCCGAGGGGAGCTGTTTTTT.

The chain is built from TRBV25-1 and TRBJ1-5, with 9 bases aligning to TRBD1. This CDR3 is built from 14 residues. V lost 9 bases, J lost 5 bases, and 8 bases stayed unmatched. Germline CDR1 and CDR2: MGHDK and SYGVNS. As DNA, the CDR3 is TGTGCCAGTACCGGGACAGGGAAGGATCAGCCCCAGCATTTT. Translated, it gives CASTGTGKDQPQHF.

This clone has just one count. The germline gene is not matched at one end of the junction; a read error may be the cause. The chain is built from TRBV5-1 and TRBJ2-5; D perhaps matches TRBD1 (5 bases). The germline V gene has CDR1 SGHRS and CDR2 YFSETQ. The CDR3 runs 15 residues. As DNA, the CDR3 is TGCGCCAGCAGTTTGGACAACCTTGACCAAGAGACCCAGTACTTC. This translates into CASSLDNLDQETQYF.

V gene TRBV5-1 combines with J gene TRBJ2-7; 10 positions match TRBD1. Germline loops: CDR1 SGHRS, CDR2 YFSETQ. This CDR3 contains 14 residues. Unmatched junction bases numbered 7, after V lost 4 bases and J lost 6 bases. The CDR3 DNA reads as TGCGCCAGCAGCCGTGGGACAGGGGTTACCGAGCAGTACTTC. It specifies CASSRGTGVTEQYF.

This clone was counted only a few times. V and J are TRBV24-1 and TRBJ2-7; D is uncertain. The CDR3 loop spans 9 amino acids. CDR1 and CDR2 (germline): KGHDR, SFDVKD. V was trimmed by 11 bases and J by 4 bases, leaving 5 bases between them. The CDR3, as DNA: TGTGCCAGCGCTTACGAGCAGTACTTC. Protein sequence: CASAYEQYF.

The V gene is TRBV12-3 or TRBV12-4, the J gene TRBJ1-1; perhaps TRBD1 as D (5 bases). The CDR3 covers 11 residues. The V end was cut by 5 bases, the J end by 6 bases, with 7 bases between. The CDR3 is CASSRGSEAFF. The CDR3 bases are TGTGCCAGCAGTAGGGGCTCTGAAGCTTTCTTT.

The chain joins TRBV6-4 to TRBJ2-7; D is possibly TRBD2 (5 bases). The CDR3 extends over 16 amino acids. The germline gives CDR1 MRHNA, CDR2 SNTAGT. Trimming took off 6 bases at V and 3 bases at J, with 21 bases between the two ends. This chain's CDR3 is CASRPSGTPLYYEQYF. The CDR3, as DNA: TGTGCCAGCAGACCGAGCGGTACCCCCCTCTACTACGAGCAGTACTTC.

The chain employs TRBV7-3 and TRBJ2-1; the D gene is possibly TRBD1 (6 bases). Trimming pared 5 bases from V and 8 bases from J, leaving 16 bases between. Germline CDR1 is SGHTA and CDR2 is FQGTGA. There are 14 residues in the CDR3. CDR3 amino acids: CASSPGAGLDEQFF. CDR3 coding DNA: TGTGCCAGCAGCCCAGGGGCAGGTTTGGATGAGCAGTTCTTC.

The rearrangement links TRBV24-1 to TRBJ2-2; 12 nucleotides agree with TRBD1. Germline V CDR1 and CDR2: KGHDR, SFDVKD. J lost 5 bases, V lost 2 bases, and 2 bases had no gene match. The CDR3 has 16 amino acids. CDR3 in DNA: TGTGCCACCAGTGATTCGGGACAGGGGGCAACCGGGGAGCTGTTTTTT. Protein: CATSDSGQGATGELFF.

V usage is TRBV7-9 and J usage is TRBJ1-1; possibly TRBD1 for D (6 bases). Germline V gene lookup returns CDR1 SEHNR and CDR2 FQNEAQ (reference sequence). Trimming stripped 5 bases from V and 4 bases from J, with 17 bases between. CDR3 length equals 15 residues. The CDR3 region is CASSPPYRVGTEAFF. The CDR3 nucleotides are TGTGCCAGCAGCCCCCCCTACAGGGTGGGCACTGAAGCTTTCTTT.

The chain has TRBV27 and TRBJ1-5; D not certain. CDR3 length: 14 amino acids. V gave up 3 bases and J gave up 7 bases, with 13 bases separating them. Germline CDR1 and CDR2: MNHEY and SMNVEV (reference sequence). The CDR3: CASSFSGIGQPQHF. The DNA for the CDR3 is TGTGCCAGCAGTTTCTCGGGAATAGGCCAGCCCCAGCATTTT.

The V and J genes are TRBV19 and TRBJ1-5; no clear D gene. This CDR3 is 15 amino acids long. Per the germline V gene, CDR1 is LNHDA and CDR2 is SQIVND (reference sequence). Trimming removed 5 bases at V and 3 bases at J, with 14 bases between. The CDR3 protein is CASSDRREANQPQHF. CDR3 sequence (DNA): TGTGCCAGTAGTGACCGCCGGGAAGCCAATCAGCCCCAGCATTTT.

In its sample, this clone was seen a few times. The chain employs TRBV19 and TRBJ1-2, with 7 bases lining up with TRBD1. Unmatched junction bases numbered 5, after V lost 4 bases and J lost 0 bases. This CDR3 region has 15 residues. Germline CDR1 is LNHDA and CDR2 is SQIVND (reference sequence). CDR3 nucleotide sequence: TGTGCCAGTAGTACTGGGACAGATACTAACTATGGCTACACCTTC. This encodes CASSTGTDTNYGYTF.

This clone was seen just once. CDR3 in DNA: TGTGCCAGCAGTTACGGACAGGGAATGGATGGCTACACCTTC. Amino acid sequence: CASSYGQGMDGYTF. This chain uses TRBV6-6 with TRBJ1-2; 8 bases map to TRBD1. The trim removed 2 bases at V and 6 bases at J, leaving 5 bases unmatched. CDR1 is MNHNY, CDR2 SVGAGI, per germline (reference sequence). The CDR3 consists of 14 residues.

The CDR3 coding sequence is TGTGCCAGCAGCGTAGTCGGGGGAAACACCGGGGAGCTGTTTTTT. It codes for CASSVVGGNTGELFF. This chain joins TRBV9 and TRBJ2-2, with D possibly TRBD2 on 6 matching bases. The CDR3 spans 15 residues. Germline loops: CDR1 SGDLS, CDR2 YYNGEE. V was clipped by 0 bases and J by 2 bases, with 8 bases between them.